Each of the 25 T cell receptor beta chains below was sequenced from the same sample in a study of beta chain features in type 1 diabetes. TCRB transcripts that were expressed got sequenced, as all of the isolated RNA had been reverse transcribed. Some clones are missing from TCRdb's copy, which holds only in-frame ones; the method was immunoSEQ multiplex PCR. The table includes 110,000 to 150,000 clones, roughly 9.7% detected once. Sequenced input: central memory CD4+ T cells from blood. The receptors here all came from a woman aged 40 to 55 in good health.

This clone was counted at least ten times. The chain is built from TRBV4-3 and TRBJ1-5, with D hard to call. CDR1 and CDR2 (germline): LGHNA, YSLEER. V was clipped by 0 bases and J by 6 bases, with 6 bases between them. The CDR3 totals 13 residues. CDR3 nucleotide sequence: TGCGCCAGCAGCCAAGATCGGTTTCAGCCCCAGCATTTT. Translated, it gives CASSQDRFQPQHF.

This clone was seen more than once but under ten times. The rearrangement joins TRBV7-6 to TRBJ2-7; 7 nucleotides match TRBD2. The CDR3 is made up of 15 amino acids. The germline gives CDR1 SGHVS, CDR2 FNYEAQ. Unmatched junction bases numbered 9, after V lost 1 base and J lost 6 bases. CDR3 DNA: TGTGCCAGCAGCTTAGGGGTGGGGAGGGTCACCGAGCAGTACTTC. Amino acids: CASSLGVGRVTEQYF.

This clone was detected a few times. This chain links TRBV7-9 with TRBJ2-5; 8 nucleotides line up with TRBD2. The closer fit of TRBJ2-7 to the DNA end suggests the J call may be wrong. Germline CDR1 SEHNR, CDR2 FQNEAQ (reference sequence). The CDR3 runs to 14 residues. Here the CDR3 reads CASSLRGGGDEQYF. The CDR3 nucleotides read TGTGCCAGCAGCTTACGGGGGGGCGGCGACGAGCAGTACTTC.

The CDR3 nucleotides read TGCGCCAGCAGCTTGGCCCCCCAGGGTTTGCATGAGCAGTTCTTC. Translated: CASSLAPQGLHEQFF. The rearrangement joins TRBV5-1 to TRBJ2-1; a weak D match, TRBD1 (5 bases). This CDR3 comprises 15 residues. Germline CDR1 and CDR2: SGHRS and YFSETQ. V lost 0 bases and J lost 8, with 15 bases in between.

The V gene is TRBV5-1, the J gene TRBJ2-5; 9 positions match TRBD1. The V gene's germline CDR1 is SGHRS and CDR2 YFSETQ. This CDR3 spans 16 amino acids. V dropped 4 bases and J dropped 2; count of bases not matched to a gene: 9. The CDR3 bases are TGCGCCAGCAGCACCGCGGACAGGGGAGGGCAAGAGACCCAGTACTTC. The encoded protein is CASSTADRGGQETQYF.

This clone has a handful of counts. The chain links TRBV5-1 to TRBJ1-6; weak D call: TRBD1 (5 bases). Germline V gene data show CDR1 as SGHRS and CDR2 as YFSETQ. This CDR3 contains 14 residues. Deletions cut 0 bases from V and 10 bases from J, with 11 bases between. The CDR3 sequence is CASSLEGTSSPLHF. For the CDR3, the DNA is TGCGCCAGCAGCTTGGAAGGGACTTCCTCACCCCTCCACTTT.

With regard to this clone: The same CDR3 arises from other DNA sequences in this sample as well. The V gene is TRBV9, the J gene TRBJ1-2; no clear D. V shed 0 bases and J shed 0 bases, with 3 bases lying between them. Germline CDR1 reads SGDLS; CDR2 reads YYNGEE. The CDR3 has 13 amino acids. CDR3 residues: CASSVDSNYGYTF. CDR3 bases: TGTGCCAGCAGCGTAGACTCTAACTATGGCTACACCTTC.

This chain uses TRBV19 with TRBJ1-2; no clear D. The CDR3 is made up of 16 amino acids. Per germline, CDR1 LNHDA and CDR2 SQIVND (reference sequence). V lost 3 bases, J lost 7 bases, and 21 bases lay in between. The CDR3 protein is CASSMARRDSRRGYTF. DNA for the CDR3: TGTGCCAGTAGTATGGCCCGGCGGGATAGCAGGCGTGGCTACACCTTC.

This clone was observed a handful of times. This rearrangement joins TRBV6-1 to TRBJ1-1; D is ambiguous. The V and J ends lost 7 bases and 0 bases respectively, with 9 bases between them. Germline-derived CDR1 and CDR2 are MNHNS and SASEGT. This CDR3 is 13 amino acids long. The CDR3 loop is CASKEGLNTEAFF. The CDR3 bases are TGTGCCAGCAAAGAGGGATTGAACACTGAAGCTTTCTTT.

This chain connects TRBV11-2 to TRBJ2-3, with 8 positions matching TRBD2. From germline, CDR1 is SGHAT and CDR2 FQNNGV. This CDR3 region has 16 residues. Trimming removed 4 bases from V and 1 base from J; junction bases left unmatched: 7. This CDR3 is CASSWRAGERTDTQYF. The CDR3 coding sequence is TGTGCCAGCAGCTGGCGAGCGGGGGAGCGCACAGATACGCAGTATTTT.

This clone was seen a handful of times. The chain couples TRBV5-1 to TRBJ2-3; the D gene is possibly TRBD2 (7 bases). The CDR3 has 15 residues. Germline V lookup: CDR1 SGHRS, CDR2 YFSETQ. The V end lost 0 bases, the J end lost 6 bases, and 14 bases lay between the germline ends. The CDR3 sequence is CASSLDPGGLDTQYF. In DNA form, the CDR3 reads TGCGCCAGCAGCTTGGATCCGGGGGGCTTGGATACGCAGTATTTT.

The V call is TRBV7-2, the J call TRBJ1-1; D is perhaps TRBD1 (6 bases). The CDR3 is 15 amino acids. Germline CDR1 SGHTA, CDR2 FQGNSA. Trimming left V 5 bases short and J 7 bases short, with 20 bases between. CDR3 bases: TGTGCCAGCAGCCTCCAGGGGCTAGAGTTGGGTGAAGCTTTCTTT. Translated: CASSLQGLELGEAFF. The whole variable domain, remainder taken from reference TRBV7-2 and TRBJ1-1, is GAGVSQSPSNKVTEKGKDVELRCDPISGHTALYWYRQSLGQGLEFLIYFQGNSAPDKSGLPSDRFSAERTGGSVSTLTIQRTQQEDSAVYLCASSLQGLELGEAFFGQGTRLTVV.

This clone was seen a handful of times. The rearrangement uses TRBV27 and TRBJ1-6, with 11 bases identical to TRBD1. The J segment lost 9 bases and the V segment lost 2 bases, leaving 3 bases of the junction unmatched. Per the germline V gene, CDR1 is MNHEY and CDR2 is SMNVEV (reference sequence). The length of the CDR3 is 15 residues. CDR3 nucleotide sequence: TGTGCCAGCAGTTTAGGGGGACAGGGGGTTTCACCCCTCCACTTT. This translates into CASSLGGQGVSPLHF.

This clone has just a few counts. This chain joins TRBV7-9 and TRBJ1-6; 7 positions match TRBD1. Per germline, CDR1 SEHNR and CDR2 FQNEAQ (reference sequence). This CDR3 has 14 amino acids. Losses at the gene ends were 4 bases for V and 8 bases for J; bases not matched to a gene: 5. The CDR3 bases are TGTGCCAGCAGCTCCGACAGGGCAGATTCACCCCTCCACTTT. It codes for CASSSDRADSPLHF. Complete variable domain (other parts from reference TRBV7-9 and TRBJ1-6): DTGVSQNPRHKITKRGQNVTFRCDPISEHNRLYWYRQTLGQGPEFLTYFQNEAQLEKSRLLSDRFSAERPKGSFSTLEIQRTEQGDSAMYLCASSSDRADSPLHFGNGTRLTVT.

The chain links TRBV19 to TRBJ1-1; D ambiguous. V was shortened by 3 bases and J by 2 bases, with 7 bases between the two germline ends. The CDR3 is 13 amino acids. Germline CDR1 and CDR2: LNHDA and SQIVND (reference sequence). The DNA for the CDR3 is TGTGCCAGTAGTATCATGGGCAACACTGAAGCTTTCTTT. Amino acid sequence: CASSIMGNTEAFF.

V and J are TRBV6-1 and TRBJ2-7; 9 bases are a match to TRBD2. V lost 6 bases, J lost 5 bases, and 8 bases stayed unmatched. The germline V gene encodes CDR1 MNHNS and CDR2 SASEGT. This CDR3 region has 14 residues. The CDR3 nucleotides read TGTGCCAGCAGACCCGGGACTAGCATCCACGAGCAGTACTTC. This gives the protein CASRPGTSIHEQYF.

This clone was picked up a small number of times. The chain is built from TRBV7-2 and TRBJ2-3; 9 bases are shared with TRBD2. V lost 4 bases to trimming and J lost 1 base; unmatched junction nucleotides: 3. In germline, CDR1 is SGHTA, CDR2 FQGNSA. The CDR3 covers 15 residues. CDR3 coding DNA: TGTGCCAGCAGCTACCAGCGGGGGGGCACAGATACGCAGTATTTT. It translates to CASSYQRGGTDTQYF.

This clone was detected only a few times. This sequence joins TRBV5-1 and TRBJ1-1, with D maybe TRBD1 (5 bases). Germline V gene lookup returns CDR1 SGHRS and CDR2 YFSETQ. The CDR3 runs to 13 residues. Trimming removed 5 bases from V and 0 bases from J, with 8 bases in between. The DNA of the CDR3 is TGCGCCAGCAGGGAGGGGATGAACACTGAAGCTTTCTTT. The encoded protein is CASREGMNTEAFF.

This clone was picked up a small number of times. The chain uses TRBV5-1 and TRBJ2-3, with 8 bases lining up with TRBD2. Germline V gives CDR1 SGHRS, CDR2 YFSETQ. Trimming took 2 bases from V and 4 from J; bases not matched to a gene: 3. The length of the CDR3 is 14 residues. The CDR3, as DNA: TGCGCCAGCAGCTTAGGGACTAGTGCAGATACGCAGTATTTT. Translation gives CASSLGTSADTQYF.

The chain has TRBV6-1 and TRBJ2-5; TRBD1 matches 9 bases. The J call may not be correct, given that the DNA end is closer to TRBJ2-7. CDR1 is MNHNS and CDR2 is SASEGT in the germline V gene. The CDR3 is made up of 13 amino acids. CDR3 sequence: CAIRTGVAYEQYF. For the CDR3, the DNA is TGTGCCATCAGGACAGGGGTCGCCTACGAGCAGTACTTC.

This clone showed up just a few times. Sequence at one end of the junction differs from germline and may be a read error. This chain joins TRBV7-7 and TRBJ2-5, with 11 bases fitting TRBD2. Looked up from germline, CDR1 is SSHAT and CDR2 is FNYEAQ (reference sequence). CDR3 size: 16 residues. The CDR3, as DNA: TGTGCTAGCAGCTTACGCCTAGCGGGGGGCGAAGAGACCCAGTACTTC. It specifies CASSLRLAGGEETQYF.

There are a few counts of this clone. The chain uses TRBV7-2 and TRBJ2-7; D is perhaps TRBD2 (5 bases). Per the germline V gene, CDR1 is SGHTA and CDR2 is FQGNSA. The CDR3 length is 15 residues. Trimming removed 7 bases at V and 4 bases at J, with 20 bases between. CDR3 DNA sequence: TGTGCCAGCACCAATCCCCCCCGGGGAGTGTACGAGCAGTACTTC. Its protein is CASTNPPRGVYEQYF. Together with reference TRBV7-2 and TRBJ2-7, the CDR3 gives the full variable domain: GAGVSQSPSNKVTEKGKDVELRCDPISGHTALYWYRQSLGQGLEFLIYFQGNSAPDKSGLPSDRFSAERTGGSVSTLTIQRTQQEDSAVYLCASTNPPRGVYEQYFGPGTRLTVT.

The J gene is TRBJ2-5, the V gene TRBV29-1, with unresolved D. CDR1 and CDR2 (germline): SQVTM, ANQGSEA. Trimming left V 7 bases short and J 4 bases short, with 25 bases between. The CDR3 extends over 16 amino acids. CDR3: CSGPPTLGNLGETQYF. CDR3 in DNA: TGCAGCGGACCACCAACTCTAGGAAACCTGGGAGAGACCCAGTACTTC. Filled out from reference TRBV29-1 and TRBJ2-5, the complete variable domain reads SAVISQKPSRDICQRGTSLTIQCQVDSQVTMMFWYRQQPGQSLTLIATANQGSEATYESGFVIDKFPISRPNLTFSTLTVSNMSPEDSSIYLCSGPPTLGNLGETQYFGPGTRLLVL.

This chain links TRBV28 with TRBJ1-6; TRBD1 matches at 9 bases. The germline CDR1 and CDR2 sequences are MDHEN and SYDVKM. The junction had 10 bases not matched to a gene; V was cut back by 6 bases and J by 10 bases. This CDR3 is 15 amino acids long. CDR3 in DNA: TGTGCCAGCAGCACTTCTGGACAGGGGAGATCACCCCTCCACTTT. It encodes CASSTSGQGRSPLHF.

The J gene is TRBJ2-5, the V gene TRBV6-1, with D hard to call. Per germline, CDR1 MNHNS and CDR2 SASEGT. V was shortened by 6 bases and J by 0 bases, with 8 bases between the two germline ends. The CDR3 covers 13 residues. CDR3 bases: TGTGCCAGCAGGGCCTTGTACCAAGAGACCCAGTACTTC. It specifies CASRALYQETQYF.